The 23 T cell receptor beta chains reported below all come from one sample, sequenced in a study of cytomegalovirus exposure and HLA in healthy donors. PCR was performed using 60 Vbeta and 13 Jbeta primers. Generated by immunoSEQ multiplex PCR, the TCRdb table keeps only in-frame clones and is missing some. This table holds roughly 78,000 clones, about 64% found once. Sample: PBMCs. All receptors derive from a man aged 25 to 45 in good health and CMV-seropositive.

This clone was observed once. The chain recombines TRBV7-8 with TRBJ1-1; D unresolved. CDR1 and CDR2 from the germline V gene are SGHVS and FQNEAQ. The CDR3 runs to 13 residues. Trimming cost V 0 bases and J 4 bases, with 6 bases left between them. Here the CDR3 reads CASSLAAGTEAFF. CDR3 nucleotides: TGTGCCAGCAGCTTAGCAGCGGGCACTGAAGCTTTCTTT.

The chain links TRBV6-4 to TRBJ2-7; D unclear. The CDR3 has 12 residues. The V end was cut by 5 bases, the J end by 0 bases, with 5 bases between. CDR1 is MRHNA, CDR2 SNTAGT, per germline. In nucleotides, the CDR3 is TGTGCCAGCAGTCCTAACTCCTACGAGCAGTACTTC. Residues: CASSPNSYEQYF.

The CDR3 DNA is TGCGCCAGCAGCTTGGAAGCTAGCGGCCGCACAGATACGCAGTATTTT. Amino acid sequence: CASSLEASGRTDTQYF. This chain connects TRBV5-1 to TRBJ2-3; 7 nucleotides match TRBD2. With 0 bases clipped from V and 1 base from J, the junction kept 5 bases outside the gene matches. Germline V CDR1 and CDR2: SGHRS, YFSETQ. The CDR3 has 16 amino acids.

This chain uses TRBV30 with TRBJ1-5, with D possibly matching TRBD1 (6 bases). CDR1 and CDR2 (germline): GTSNPN, SVGIG (reference sequence). The CDR3 covers 13 residues. V was clipped by 3 bases and J by 4 bases, with 10 bases between them. DNA for the CDR3: TGTGCCTGGAGGGACGGACAGAATCAGCCCCAGCATTTT. Protein: CAWRDGQNQPQHF.

This chain connects TRBV6-1 to TRBJ2-1; possible D gene TRBD1, 6 bases. Looked up from germline, CDR1 is MNHNS and CDR2 is SASEGT. Trimming took off 5 bases at V and 6 bases at J, with 14 bases between the two ends. The CDR3 totals 14 residues. The CDR3 DNA reads as TGTGCCAGCAGTACAGGGACAACGATCAATGAGCAGTTCTTC. Protein sequence: CASSTGTTINEQFF.

The chain has TRBV27 and TRBJ2-7; 7 nucleotides match TRBD1. CDR3 length: 13 amino acids. The ends lost 4 bases at V and 2 bases at J; junction bases unmatched: 2. The germline CDR1 and CDR2 sequences are MNHEY and SMNVEV (reference sequence). The CDR3: CASSYRGAYEQYF. The CDR3 DNA follows: TGTGCCAGCAGTTACAGGGGAGCCTACGAGCAGTACTTC.

The chain combines TRBV4-1 with TRBJ2-5, with D perhaps matching TRBD1 (6 bases). This CDR3 comprises 16 residues. Looked up from germline, CDR1 is MGHRA and CDR2 is YSYEKL. V was trimmed by 3 bases and J by 1 base, leaving 15 bases between them. CDR3 loop: CASSQFGQRAQETQYF. In DNA, the CDR3 is TGCGCCAGCAGCCAGTTTGGACAGAGAGCCCAAGAGACCCAGTACTTC.

There are a few counts of this clone. The CDR3 region has the DNA TGTGCCAGTAGTAGGGCAACAGGGGCCTACGAGCAGTACTTC. It translates to CASSRATGAYEQYF. The chain uses TRBV19 and TRBJ2-7; 7 bases agree with TRBD1. The CDR3 extends over 14 amino acids. Germline CDR1 is LNHDA and CDR2 is SQIVND (reference sequence). V shed 4 bases and J 2 bases; nucleotides not matched to a gene: 5. Based on the CDR3 plus reference TRBV19 and TRBJ2-7, the full variable domain is DGGITQSPKYLFRKEGQNVTLSCEQNLNHDAMYWYRQDPGQGLRLIYYSQIVNDFQKGDIAEGYSVSREKKESFPLTVTSAQKNPTAFYLCASSRATGAYEQYFGPGTRLTVT.

The V gene is TRBV4-1, the J gene TRBJ2-7, with D possibly matching TRBD1 (5 bases). V lost 0 bases and J lost 5, with 11 bases in between. Per the germline V gene, CDR1 is MGHRA and CDR2 is YSYEKL. The CDR3 consists of 14 residues. The CDR3 DNA follows: TGCGCCAGCAGCCAAGAACCTCCCAGGGACGAGCAGTACTTC. This codes for CASSQEPPRDEQYF.

The chain has TRBV28 and TRBJ2-7; TRBD1 aligns across 11 bases. After removal of 5 bases from V and 10 bases from J, the junction contained 10 bases not matched to a gene. This CDR3 region has 14 residues. CDR1 is MDHEN and CDR2 is SYDVKM in the germline V gene. The DNA of the CDR3 is TGTGCCAGCAGTACCGGACAGGGGGCGTTCGAACAGTACTTC. Residues: CASSTGQGAFEQYF.

The DNA for the CDR3 is TGCGCCAGCAGCTTGGCCGGTACAGCTCGAAAAGAGACCCAGTACTTC. Translated, it gives CASSLAGTARKETQYF. The chain is built from TRBV5-1 and TRBJ2-5; D gene uncertain. This CDR3 contains 16 residues. Trimming took off 0 bases at V and 3 bases at J, with 15 bases between the two ends. Germline CDR1 is SGHRS and CDR2 is YFSETQ.

The rearrangement joins TRBV11-2 to TRBJ1-1; D is ambiguous. This CDR3 region has 12 residues. The germline CDR1 and CDR2 sequences are SGHAT and FQNNGV. With 5 bases removed from V and 5 bases from J, the gap between germline ends came to 9 bases. The DNA of the CDR3 is TGTGCCAGCAGCGAACGCCGGACTGAAGCTTTCTTT. Protein product: CASSERRTEAFF.

The gene calls are TRBV15 and TRBJ2-7; D is ambiguous. There are 14 residues in the CDR3. Germline lookup yields CDR1 LNHNV and CDR2 YYDKDF (reference sequence). V lost 1 base and J 0 bases, leaving 7 bases between the germline ends. In DNA, the CDR3 is TGTGCCACCAGCAGAGTGTCGTCCTCCTACGAGCAGTACTTC. Translating it yields CATSRVSSSYEQYF.

The rearrangement joins TRBV5-1 to TRBJ2-3; D is uncertain. Germline assignment: CDR1 SGHRS and CDR2 YFSETQ. CDR3 length equals 13 residues. The CDR3 is CAIRLEGTDTQYF. Here the CDR3 DNA reads TGCGCAATTCGGCTTGAGGGCACAGATACGCAGTATTTT.

This clone was detected only a few times. The chain is built from TRBV10-3 and TRBJ2-6; TRBD1 might be the D (5 bases). V was clipped by 3 bases and J by 4 bases, with 7 bases between them. Germline V lookup: CDR1 ENHRY, CDR2 SYGVKD. The CDR3 runs to 14 residues. The CDR3 DNA sequence: TGTGCCATCAGTGACAGGGCAGGGGCCAACGTCCTGACTTTC. This sequence encodes CAISDRAGANVLTF.

This clone occurred a few times. V is TRBV19 and J is TRBJ1-1, with unresolved D. This CDR3 comprises 12 residues. CDR1 and CDR2 from the germline V gene are LNHDA and SQIVND (reference sequence). V was pared by 3 bases and J by 7 bases, with 9 bases between. This CDR3 is CASSMQNREAFF. In DNA form, the CDR3 reads TGTGCCAGTAGTATGCAGAACCGTGAAGCTTTCTTT. The whole variable domain, remainder taken from reference TRBV19 and TRBJ1-1, is DGGITQSPKYLFRKEGQNVTLSCEQNLNHDAMYWYRQDPGQGLRLIYYSQIVNDFQKGDIAEGYSVSREKKESFPLTVTSAQKNPTAFYLCASSMQNREAFFGQGTRLTVV.

The chain employs TRBV28 and TRBJ2-7, with D unclear. V lost 3 bases and J lost 2, with 11 bases in between. The CDR3 extends over 14 amino acids. Per the germline V gene, CDR1 is MDHEN and CDR2 is SYDVKM. In DNA, the CDR3 is TGTGCCAGCAGTTTCGCAGTCCTCACCTACGAGCAGTACTTC. This gives the protein CASSFAVLTYEQYF.

For this clone: At one end, the junction sequence differs from germline, possibly due to a read error. The chain couples TRBV4-2 to TRBJ2-5, with D perhaps TRBD1 (6 bases). Germline V CDR1 and CDR2: LGHNA, YNFKEQ. This CDR3 region has 16 residues. The CDR3 sequence is CASGQEIAGEYGTQYF. CDR3 bases: TGTGCCAGCGGCCAAGAAATCGCAGGGGAGTATGGGACCCAGTACTTC.

DNA for the CDR3: TGTGCCAGTAGTATAACCGGGGACACCTTTCTCGAGCAGTACTTC. Residues: CASSITGDTFLEQYF. This chain links TRBV19 with TRBJ2-5; a possible D gene is TRBD1 (6 bases). The J call may be faulty, since TRBJ2-7 better matches the DNA end. CDR1 and CDR2 from the germline V gene are LNHDA and SQIVND (reference sequence). The CDR3 extends over 15 amino acids.

The rearrangement links TRBV10-3 to TRBJ1-2, with a weak D call TRBD1 (6 bases). The CDR3 contains 14 residues. The germline V gene has CDR1 ENHRY and CDR2 SYGVKD. V dropped 0 bases and J dropped 6 bases, with 11 bases sitting between them. Here the CDR3 reads CAISESNPGDGYTF. The CDR3 coding sequence is TGTGCCATCAGTGAGTCAAACCCAGGGGATGGCTACACCTTC.

The genes are TRBV27 and TRBJ1-2; TRBD1 is a possible D gene (5 bases). Germline V lookup: CDR1 MNHEY, CDR2 SMNVEV (reference sequence). The germline V and J ends were trimmed by 6 bases and 2 bases, with 13 bases remaining between them. This CDR3 is built from 14 residues. The chain's CDR3 is CASSSGGGNYGYTF. CDR3 nucleotides: TGTGCCAGCAGCAGTGGTGGGGGGAACTATGGCTACACCTTC.

V gene TRBV19 combines with J gene TRBJ2-7; 8 positions agree with TRBD2. Germline CDR1 reads LNHDA; CDR2 reads SQIVND (reference sequence). J was trimmed by 5 bases and V by 1 base; bases with no gene match: 1. The CDR3 is 13 residues long. The CDR3 coding sequence is TGTGCCAGTAGTATAGCGGGAGGGGACGAGCAGTACTTC. It codes for CASSIAGGDEQYF.

Written as DNA, the CDR3 is TGTGCCAGCAGCGTAGGTGAGAATCAGCCCCAGCATTTT. Translated, it gives CASSVGENQPQHF. The chain couples TRBV9 to TRBJ1-5, with D unclear. CDR1 is SGDLS and CDR2 is YYNGEE in the germline V gene. The CDR3 is made up of 13 amino acids. Trimming took off 0 bases at V and 4 bases at J, with 5 bases between the two ends.